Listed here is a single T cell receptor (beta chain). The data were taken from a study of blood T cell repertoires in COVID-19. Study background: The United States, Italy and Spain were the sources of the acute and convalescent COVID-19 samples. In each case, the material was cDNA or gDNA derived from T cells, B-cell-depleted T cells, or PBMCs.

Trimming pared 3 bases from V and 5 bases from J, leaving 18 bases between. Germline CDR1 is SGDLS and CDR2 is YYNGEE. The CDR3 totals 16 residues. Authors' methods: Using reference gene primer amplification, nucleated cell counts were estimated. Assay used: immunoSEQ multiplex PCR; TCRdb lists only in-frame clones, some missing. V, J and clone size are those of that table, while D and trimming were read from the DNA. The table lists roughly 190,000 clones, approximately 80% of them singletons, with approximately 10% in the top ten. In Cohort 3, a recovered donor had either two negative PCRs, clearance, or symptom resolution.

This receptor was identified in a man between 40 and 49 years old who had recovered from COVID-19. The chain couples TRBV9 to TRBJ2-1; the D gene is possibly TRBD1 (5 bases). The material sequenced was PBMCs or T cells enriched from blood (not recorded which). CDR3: CASSDHPGKIDNEQFF. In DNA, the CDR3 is TGTGCCAGCAGCGACCACCCAGGGAAAATCGACAATGAGCAGTTCTTC. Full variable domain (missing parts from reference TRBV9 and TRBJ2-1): DSGVTQTPKHLITATGQRVTLRCSPRSGDLSVYWYQQSLDQGLQFLIQYYNGEERAKGNILERFSAQQFPDLHSELNLSSLELGDSALYFCASSDHPGKIDNEQFFGPGTRLTVL.